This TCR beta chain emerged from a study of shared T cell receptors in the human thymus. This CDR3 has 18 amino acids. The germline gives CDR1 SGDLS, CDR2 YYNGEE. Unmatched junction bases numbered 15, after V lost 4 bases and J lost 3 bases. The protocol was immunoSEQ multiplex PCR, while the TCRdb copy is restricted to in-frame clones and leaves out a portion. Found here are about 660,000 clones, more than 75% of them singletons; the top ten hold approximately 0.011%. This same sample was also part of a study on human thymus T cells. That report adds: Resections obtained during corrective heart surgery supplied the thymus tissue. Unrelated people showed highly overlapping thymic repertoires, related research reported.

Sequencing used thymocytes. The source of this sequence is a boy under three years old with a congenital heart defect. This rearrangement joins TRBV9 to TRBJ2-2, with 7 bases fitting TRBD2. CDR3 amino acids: CASSIRYGAAGHTGELFF. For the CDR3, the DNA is TGTGCCAGCAGCATCAGATATGGTGCAGCGGGACACACCGGGGAGCTGTTTTTT.